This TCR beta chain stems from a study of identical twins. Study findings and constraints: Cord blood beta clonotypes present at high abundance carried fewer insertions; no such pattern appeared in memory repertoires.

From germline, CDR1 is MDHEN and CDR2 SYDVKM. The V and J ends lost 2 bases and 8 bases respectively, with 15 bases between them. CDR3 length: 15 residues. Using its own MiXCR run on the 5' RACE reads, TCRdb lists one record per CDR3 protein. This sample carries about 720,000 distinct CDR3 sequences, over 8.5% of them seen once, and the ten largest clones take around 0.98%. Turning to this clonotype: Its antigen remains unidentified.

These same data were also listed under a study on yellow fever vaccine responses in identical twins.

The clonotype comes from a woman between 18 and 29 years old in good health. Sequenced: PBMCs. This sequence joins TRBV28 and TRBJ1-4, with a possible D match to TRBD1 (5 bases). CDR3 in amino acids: CASSLIPQGGEKLFF. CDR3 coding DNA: TGTGCCAGCAGTTTAATACCCCAGGGTGGGGAAAAACTGTTTTTT. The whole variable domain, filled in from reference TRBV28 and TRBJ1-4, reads DVKVTQSSRYLVKRTGEKVFLECVQDMDHENMFWYRQDPGLGLRLIYFSYDVKMKEKGDIPEGYSVSREKKERFSLILESASTNQTSMYLCASSLIPQGGEKLFFGSGTQLSVL.